A selection of T cell receptor beta chains follows, all from one sample in a study of blood T cells in healthy people across ages. TCRdb independently ran MiXCR on the 5' RACE reads; one entry per CDR3 protein. This sample carries roughly 500,000 distinct CDR3 sequences, around 24% of them seen once, and the ten largest clones take under 9%. These data were also filed under a second study, of T cells of mothers and their children.

Sequencing was carried out using blood. These receptors were collected from a boy under 18 in good health. The CDR3 runs from the conserved cysteine through the conserved F or W. Fields, in order: D gene, clone size, J gene, V gene, CDR3 DNA, CDR3 protein. The D gene is left open where the match is weak. The size entry is marked missing in some rows and otherwise reads once, few, many or a size class.

>TRBD1|once|TRBJ1-3|TRBV20-1
TGCAGTGCTAGAGATGCAGGGGGCAGGAGTGACACCATATATTTT
CSARDAGGRSDTIYF
>NA|NA|TRBJ2-3|TRBV29-1
TGCAGCGTTGGATGGACAGATACGCAGTATTTT
CSVGWTDTQYF
>NA|NA|TRBJ2-2|TRBV27
TGTGCCGAGCGGAGGACCGGGGAGCTGTTTTTT
CAERRTGELFF
>NA|few|TRBJ2-5|TRBV28
TGTGCCAGCAGCGGAACGTCCCTGGGGACCCAGTACTTC
CASSGTSLGTQYF
>NA|NA|TRBJ1-6|TRBV6-5
TGTGCCGCCTGTCTTGTAGATTCACCCCTCCACTTT
CAACLVDSPLHF
>NA|NA|TRBJ1-2|TRBV5-1
TGCGCCAGCAGTCAAAACCGGGGCGGCTACACCTTC
CASSQNRGGYTF
>TRBD1|few|TRBJ1-4|TRBV28
TGTGCCAGCAGTCGGGACAGGGGGCGCGGGAATGAAAAACTGTTTTTT
CASSRDRGRGNEKLFF
>TRBD2|NA|TRBJ2-7|TRBV20-1
TGCAGTGCTAGGACTAGCGGGCGTGGAACCTACGAGCAGTACTTC
CSARTSGRGTYEQYF
>TRBD2|NA|TRBJ2-1|TRBV5-1
TGCGCCAGCAGCTTGGGGGACTACTCCTACAATGAGCAGTTCTTC
CASSLGDYSYNEQFF
>NA|NA|TRBJ1-2|TRBV7-2
TGTGCCAGCAGCCCGAGTTGGGGACGGAGCTATGGCTACACCTTC
CASSPSWGRSYGYTF
>NA|NA|TRBJ1-4|TRBV6-6
TGTGCCAGCAGGCACGGGACAACCGAACGTGAAAAACTGTTTTTT
CASRHGTTEREKLFF
>NA|few|TRBJ1-4|TRBV7-9
TGTGCCAGCAGCTTACAGAGAGGAAGGGGTGATGAAAAACTGTTTTTT
CASSLQRGRGDEKLFF
>NA|few|TRBJ2-4|TRBV20-1
TGCAGTGCAGCAGGGGGACTAGCCAAAAACATTCAGTACTTC
CSAAGGLAKNIQYF
>TRBD1|NA|TRBJ1-1|TRBV12-3/TRBV12-4
TGTGCCAGCAGCGACGGACAGGGCACTGAAGCTTTCTTT
CASSDGQGTEAFF
>TRBD1|few|TRBJ1-5|TRBV7-8
TGTGCCAGCAGCCCAGGGACAGTTAGCAATCAGCCCCAGCATTTT
CASSPGTVSNQPQHF
>NA|few|TRBJ2-7|TRBV20-1
TGCAGTGCCCCCACGGCAGGGAGTGCCTACGAGCAGTACTTC
CSAPTAGSAYEQYF
>NA|NA|TRBJ2-5|TRBV5-5
TGTGCCAGCAGGGAGGACCGGGACATCGGACCCGTGAGGTTC
CASREDRDIGPVRF
>TRBD2|NA|TRBJ2-3|TRBV20-1
TGCAGTGCGAGGATAGCGGGATTCACAGATACGCAGTATTTT
CSARIAGFTDTQYF
>NA|NA|TRBJ1-3|TRBV24-1
TGTGCCACCAGGGGGTCTGGAAACACCATATATTTT
CATRGSGNTIYF
>TRBD1|NA|TRBJ1-2|TRBV20-1
TGCAGTGCTAGGGACAGGTGGCGGGGCGGCTACACCTTC
CSARDRWRGGYTF
>NA|NA|TRBJ2-7|TRBV28
TGTGCCAGCGTTGGGAGTTTCAAGACCTACGAGCAGTACTTC
CASVGSFKTYEQYF
>NA|NA|TRBJ2-7|TRBV5-8
TGTGCCAGCAGCTTGAGGGACGTCTCCTACGAGCAGTACTTC
CASSLRDVSYEQYF
>NA|once|TRBJ2-4|TRBV9
TGTGCCAGCAGCCCCCGGGGGGCGACGCACATTCAGTACTTC
CASSPRGATHIQYF
>TRBD2|NA|TRBJ2-1|TRBV4-1
TGCGCCAGCAGCCAGGTGGCGGGAGCCGACAGCGCCTACAATGAGCAGTTCTTC
CASSQVAGADSAYNEQFF
>NA|NA|TRBJ1-6|TRBV12-3/TRBV12-4
TGTGCCAGCACTTTCCAGGGCGCCGCGCCCCTCCACTTT
CASTFQGAAPLHF
>TRBD1|NA|TRBJ2-1|TRBV24-1
TGTGCCACCAGTGAGGGGACAGTATACAATGAGCAGTTCTTC
CATSEGTVYNEQFF
>NA|NA|TRBJ1-6|TRBV27
TGTGCCAGCAGTTTAGACAGGAGGGATTCACCCCTCCACTTT
CASSLDRRDSPLHF
>TRBD1|few|TRBJ2-7|TRBV7-2
TGTGCCAGCAGCTTTACGGTCTTTCGTCGGACAGGCGACTACGAGCAGTACTTC
CASSFTVFRRTGDYEQYF
>NA|few|TRBJ1-1|TRBV4-1
TGCGCCAGCAGGGGGGTTTTAAGGAACACTGAAGCTTTCTTT
CASRGVLRNTEAFF
>TRBD2|NA|TRBJ2-3|TRBV7-3
TGTGCCAGCAGCCGAACGCTAGCGGGAGCGGCAGATACGCAGTATTTT
CASSRTLAGAADTQYF
>NA|NA|TRBJ2-3|TRBV29-1
TGCAGCGTGACGACAATTGCGAGAGGCACAGATACGCAGTATTTT
CSVTTIARGTDTQYF
>TRBD2|few|TRBJ2-7|TRBV4-1
TGCGCCAGCAGCCAGCGGACTAGCGGGAGGGCTAAATACGAGCAGTACTTC
CASSQRTSGRAKYEQYF
>NA|few|TRBJ2-5|TRBV5-1
TGCGCCAGCAGCTTGGGAGGGGGGGCCATTGAGACCCAGTACTTC
CASSLGGGAIETQYF